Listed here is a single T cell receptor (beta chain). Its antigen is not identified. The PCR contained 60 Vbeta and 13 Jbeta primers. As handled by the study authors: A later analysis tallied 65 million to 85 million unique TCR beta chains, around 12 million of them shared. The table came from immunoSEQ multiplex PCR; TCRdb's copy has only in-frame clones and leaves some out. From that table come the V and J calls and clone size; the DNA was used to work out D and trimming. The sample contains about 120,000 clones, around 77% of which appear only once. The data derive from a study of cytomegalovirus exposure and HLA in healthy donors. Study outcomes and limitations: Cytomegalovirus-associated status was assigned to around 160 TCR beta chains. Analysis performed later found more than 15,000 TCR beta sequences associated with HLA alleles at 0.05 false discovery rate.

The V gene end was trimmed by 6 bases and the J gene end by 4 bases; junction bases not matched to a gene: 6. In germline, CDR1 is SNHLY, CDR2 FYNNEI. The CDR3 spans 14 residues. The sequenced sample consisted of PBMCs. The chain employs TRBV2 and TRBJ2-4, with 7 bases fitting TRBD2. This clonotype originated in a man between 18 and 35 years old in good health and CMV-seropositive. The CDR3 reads CASRPGGGKNIQYF. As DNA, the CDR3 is TGTGCCAGCAGACCTGGGGGGGGGAAAAACATTCAGTACTTC.